This T cell receptor (beta chain) was identified in a study of neurological immune-mediated disorders. Study-level results: Across subjects, no CDR3 amino acid sequence appeared in expanded clones of more than one subject, a finding that suggested private repertoires in all groups.

The study built sorted libraries from 850,000 to 1,000,000 CD4+ or CD8+ T cells. Synthesis of cDNA was accomplished via 5'RACE employing 10-nucleotide random UMIs. TCRdb re-derived calls from the 5' RACE reads in MiXCR, one entry per CDR3 protein. The table records about 38,000 distinct CDR3 sequences, 7% to 8.5% of them present only once. This clonotype has at least ten counts. The antigen remains undetermined. V shed 0 bases, J shed 4 bases, and the junction held 3 bases outside the gene matches. Germline V gene lookup returns CDR1 DFQATT and CDR2 SNEGSKA (reference sequence). This CDR3 is built from 15 residues.

The clonotype originates from a man aged 50-60 years in good health. The chain recombines TRBV20-1 with TRBJ2-1; 10 nucleotides line up with TRBD2. The specimen sequenced was CD4+ T cells from blood. CDR3 protein: CSARDLAGAYNEQFF. CDR3 sequence (DNA): TGCAGTGCTAGAGATCTAGCGGGAGCTTACAATGAGCAGTTCTTC.